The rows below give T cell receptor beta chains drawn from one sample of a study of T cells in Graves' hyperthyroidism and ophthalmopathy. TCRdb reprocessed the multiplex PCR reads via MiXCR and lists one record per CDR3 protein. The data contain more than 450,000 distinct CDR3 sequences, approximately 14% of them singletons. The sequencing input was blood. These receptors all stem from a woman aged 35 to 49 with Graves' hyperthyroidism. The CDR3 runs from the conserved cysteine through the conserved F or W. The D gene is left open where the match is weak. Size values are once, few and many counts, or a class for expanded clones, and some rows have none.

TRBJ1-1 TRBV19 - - TGTGCCAGTAGTATTGTTGGGGTCTTGTACACTGAAGCTTTCTTT CASSIVGVLYTEAFF
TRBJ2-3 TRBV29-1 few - TGCAGCGCCCTCTATGCCCTCACAGATACGCAGTATTTT CSALYALTDTQYF
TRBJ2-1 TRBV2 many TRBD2 TGTGCCAGCAGTGGGGGACTAGCGGCGGTCAATGAGCAGTTCTTC CASSGGLAAVNEQFF
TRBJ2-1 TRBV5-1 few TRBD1 TGCGCCAGCAGCGACTGGGACAGGGACTTTTACAATGAGCAGTTCTTC CASSDWDRDFYNEQFF
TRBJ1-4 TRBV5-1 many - TGCGCCAGCAGCTTGGGGATTGCAGCCCTGGGTAATGAAAAACTGTTTTTT CASSLGIAALGNEKLFF
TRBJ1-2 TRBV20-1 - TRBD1 TGCAGTGCTACATTGGGACAGGGAATTGGTGGCTACACCTTC CSATLGQGIGGYTF
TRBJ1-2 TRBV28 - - TGTGCCAGCAGTTTATGGCTTAACTATGGCTACACCTTC CASSLWLNYGYTF
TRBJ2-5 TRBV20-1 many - TGCAGTTATCCGGGACATTTCGAGACCCAGTACTTC CSYPGHFETQYF
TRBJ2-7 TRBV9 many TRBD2 TGTGCCAGCAGCGTCAGAGCGGGATCCTACGAGCAGTACTTC CASSVRAGSYEQYF
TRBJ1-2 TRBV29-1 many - TGCAGCGTTGGGGACCACTCATATGGCTACACCTTC CSVGDHSYGYTF
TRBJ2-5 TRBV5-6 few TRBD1 TGTGCCAGCAGCTTTCCAGGGGGCGGAGAGGAGACCCAGTACTTC CASSFPGGGEETQYF
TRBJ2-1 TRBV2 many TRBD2 TGTGCCAGCAGTGGGGTCGGGTTACTAGCGGGAGGGGTAAGGGAGCAGTTCTTC CASSGVGLLAGGVREQFF
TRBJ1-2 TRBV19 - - TGTGCCAGTAGTGTACAGGGCCCTTCCTATGGCTACACCTTC CASSVQGPSYGYTF
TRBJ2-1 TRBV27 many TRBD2 TGTGCCAGCAGCCCAGCGGGGGACTCCTACAATGAGCAGTTCTTC CASSPAGDSYNEQFF
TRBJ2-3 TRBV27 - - TGTGCCAGCAATGCAGGGCTCACAGATACGCAGTATTTT CASNAGLTDTQYF
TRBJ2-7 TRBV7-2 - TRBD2 TGTGCCAGCAGCCACGAAGCGGGAGTGGGGGCCTACGAGCAGTACTTC CASSHEAGVGAYEQYF
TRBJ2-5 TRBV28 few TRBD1 TGTGCCAGCAGTTTCTCGGGTCAACCAGGGGGCCAAGAGACCCAGTACTTC CASSFSGQPGGQETQYF
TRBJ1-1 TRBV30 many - TGTGCCTGGACGACAACTATCCGTTTAGAAGCTTTCTTT CAWTTTIRLEAFF
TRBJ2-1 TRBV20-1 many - TGCAGTGCTGGCCCTTCACTAGGTTTCAATGAGCAGTTCTTC CSAGPSLGFNEQFF
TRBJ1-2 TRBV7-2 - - TGTGCCAGCAGCCCCTTCGAGGGTTATGGCTACACCTTC CASSPFEGYGYTF
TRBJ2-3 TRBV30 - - TGTGCCTGGAGTGGAGGAGGAGGGAATACGCAGTATTTT CAWSGGGGNTQYF
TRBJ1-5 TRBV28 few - TGTGCCAGCAGTTTTTCAAGACAAAAGTGGAATCAGCCCCAGCATTTT CASSFSRQKWNQPQHF
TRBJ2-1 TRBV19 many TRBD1 TGTGCCAGTAGTATCTCCGGGACAGGGGGGCCCGGGCAGTTCTTC CASSISGTGGPGQFF
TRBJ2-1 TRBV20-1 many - TGCAGTGCTAGTACTAGCAGGGACGGGGGGCAGTTCTTC CSASTSRDGGQFF
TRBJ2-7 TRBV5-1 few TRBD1 TGCGCCAGCAGCCTAGGACAGGGTCGGCAGTACTTC CASSLGQGRQYF
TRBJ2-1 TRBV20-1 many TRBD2 TGCAGTGCTGACAAGCCGGGACTAGCGGGAGTAGGGAATGAGCAGTTCTTC CSADKPGLAGVGNEQFF
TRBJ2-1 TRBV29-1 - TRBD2 TGCAGCGTTGATCCTAGCGGGAGCGTTGATGAGCAGTTCTTC CSVDPSGSVDEQFF
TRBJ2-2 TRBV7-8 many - TGTGCCAGCAGCCAGGCCGCTACGCTAAGCTCGAACACCGGGGAGCTGTTTTTT CASSQAATLSSNTGELFF
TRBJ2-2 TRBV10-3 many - TGTGCCATCACTGCCCAGAGTGACCCCGGGGAGCTGTTTTTT CAITAQSDPGELFF
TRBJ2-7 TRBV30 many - TGTGCCTGGAGTACCTTAATGGGGGGGCAGTCCTACGAGCAGTACTTC CAWSTLMGGQSYEQYF
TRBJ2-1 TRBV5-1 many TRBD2 TGCGCCAGCAGCTCGGGACTAGCGGCCAATGAGCAGTTCTTC CASSSGLAANEQFF
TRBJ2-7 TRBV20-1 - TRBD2 TGCAGTGCTAGAGTGAGGACTAGCGGGAGGGGATCCTACGAGCAGTACTTC CSARVRTSGRGSYEQYF
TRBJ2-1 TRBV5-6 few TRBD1 TGTGCCAGCAGCCCAGGGGGACCCTCGGTTGGCTACAATGAGCAGTTCTTC CASSPGGPSVGYNEQFF
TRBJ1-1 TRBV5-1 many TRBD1 TGCGCCAGCAGCGAGACAGGGGACACTGAAGCTTTCTTT CASSETGDTEAFF
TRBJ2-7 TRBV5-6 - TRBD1 TGTGCCAGCAGCTTGGGACAGGGGAAGGTCTACGAGCAGTACTTC CASSLGQGKVYEQYF
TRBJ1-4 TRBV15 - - TGTGCCGTCAGCGGCCCCAGGGAAAAACTGTTTTTT CAVSGPREKLFF
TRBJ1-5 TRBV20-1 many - TGCAGTGCCAGGGTTGGGGGCAATCAGCCCCAGCATTTT CSARVGGNQPQHF
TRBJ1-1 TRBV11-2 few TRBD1 TGTGCCAGCAGCCCATGGACAGGGCTGAACACTGAAGCTTTCTTT CASSPWTGLNTEAFF
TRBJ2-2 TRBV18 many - TGTGCCAGCGAAAGTGGACAGAACACCGGGGAGCTGTTTTTT CASESGQNTGELFF
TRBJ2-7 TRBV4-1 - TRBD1 TGCGCCAGCAGCCAAGATAGGGGACAGGGGAGGGCGCAGTACTTC CASSQDRGQGRAQYF
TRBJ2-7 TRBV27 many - TGTGCCAGCAGTTTTGGGGGGAGTATCAACGAGCAGTACTTC CASSFGGSINEQYF
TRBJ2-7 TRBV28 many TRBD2 TGTGCCAGCAGTCACCCATATACTAGCGGGAGCTACGAGCAGTACTTC CASSHPYTSGSYEQYF
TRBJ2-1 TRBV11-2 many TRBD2 TGTGCCAGCAGCTTAGGGCGGGAGGGCCATGAGCAGTTCTTC CASSLGREGHEQFF
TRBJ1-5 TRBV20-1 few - TGCAGTGCATTCAGGACGGGAGGCAATCAGCCCCAGCATTTT CSAFRTGGNQPQHF
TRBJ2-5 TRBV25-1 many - TGTGCCAGCGGGGGCCTGGGAGTGGGAGAGACCCAGTACTTC CASGGLGVGETQYF
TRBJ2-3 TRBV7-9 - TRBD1 TGTGCCAGCAGCGCAGGGGGCGACAGGGGCACAGATACGCAGTATTTT CASSAGGDRGTDTQYF